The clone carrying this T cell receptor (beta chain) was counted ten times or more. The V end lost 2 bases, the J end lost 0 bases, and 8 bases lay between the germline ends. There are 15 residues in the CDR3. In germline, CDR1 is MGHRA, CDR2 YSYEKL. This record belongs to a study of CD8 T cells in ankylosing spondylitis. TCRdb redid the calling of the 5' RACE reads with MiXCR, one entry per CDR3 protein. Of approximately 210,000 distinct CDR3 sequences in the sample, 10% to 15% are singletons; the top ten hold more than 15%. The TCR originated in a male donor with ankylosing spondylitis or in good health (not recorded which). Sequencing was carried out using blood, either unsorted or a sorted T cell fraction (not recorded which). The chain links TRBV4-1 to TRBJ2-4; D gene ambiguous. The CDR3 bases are TGCGCCAGCAGCCAACCATCGCTAGCCAAAAACATTCAGTACTTC. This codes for CASSQPSLAKNIQYF.